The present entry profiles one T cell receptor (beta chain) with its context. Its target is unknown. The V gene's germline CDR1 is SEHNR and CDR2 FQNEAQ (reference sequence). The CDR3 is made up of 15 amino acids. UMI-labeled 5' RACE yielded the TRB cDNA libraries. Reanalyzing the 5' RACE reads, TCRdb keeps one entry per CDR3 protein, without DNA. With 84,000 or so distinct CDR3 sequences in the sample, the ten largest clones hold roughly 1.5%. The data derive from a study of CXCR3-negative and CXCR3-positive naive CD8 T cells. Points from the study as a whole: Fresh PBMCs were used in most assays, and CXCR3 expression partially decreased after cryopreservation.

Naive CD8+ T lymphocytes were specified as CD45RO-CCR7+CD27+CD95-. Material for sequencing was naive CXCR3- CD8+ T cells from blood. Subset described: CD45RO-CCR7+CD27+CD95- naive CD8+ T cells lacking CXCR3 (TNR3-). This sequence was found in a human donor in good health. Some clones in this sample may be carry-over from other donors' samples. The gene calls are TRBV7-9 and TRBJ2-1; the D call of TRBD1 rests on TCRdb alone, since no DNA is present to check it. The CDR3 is CASSPTGGGHNEQFF.